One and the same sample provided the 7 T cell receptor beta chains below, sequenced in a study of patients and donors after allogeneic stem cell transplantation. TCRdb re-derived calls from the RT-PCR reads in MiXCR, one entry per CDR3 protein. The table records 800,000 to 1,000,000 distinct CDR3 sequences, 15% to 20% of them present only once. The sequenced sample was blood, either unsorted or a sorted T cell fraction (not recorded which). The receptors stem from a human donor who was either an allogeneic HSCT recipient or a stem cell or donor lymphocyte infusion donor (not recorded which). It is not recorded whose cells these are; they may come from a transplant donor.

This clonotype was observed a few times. CDR3 sequence reads: CASRPRGGSYNEQFF. DNA of the CDR3: TGTGCCAGCAGACCTCGGGGGGGGTCCTACAATGAGCAGTTCTTC. The gene calls are TRBV6-2 or TRBV6-3 and TRBJ2-1; 8 bases line up with TRBD2. The length of the CDR3 is 15 residues. The V gene end was trimmed by 6 bases and the J gene end by 1 base; junction bases not matched to a gene: 5. Germline V gene lookup returns CDR1 MNHEY and CDR2 SVGEGT.

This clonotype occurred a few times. The CDR3 region is CASRDGSNQPQHF. The CDR3 DNA reads as TGTGCCAGCCGCGACGGTAGCAATCAGCCCCAGCATTTT. The chain links TRBV12-3 or TRBV12-4 to TRBJ1-5; D gene ambiguous. V shed 8 bases and J shed 0 bases, with 8 bases lying between them. This CDR3 has 13 residues.

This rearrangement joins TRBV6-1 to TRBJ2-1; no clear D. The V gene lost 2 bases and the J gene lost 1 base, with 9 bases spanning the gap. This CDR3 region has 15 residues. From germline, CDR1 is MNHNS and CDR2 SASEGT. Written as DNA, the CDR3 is TGTGCCAGCAGTGAAATGCTAGTTTCCTACAATGAGCAGTTCTTC. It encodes CASSEMLVSYNEQFF.

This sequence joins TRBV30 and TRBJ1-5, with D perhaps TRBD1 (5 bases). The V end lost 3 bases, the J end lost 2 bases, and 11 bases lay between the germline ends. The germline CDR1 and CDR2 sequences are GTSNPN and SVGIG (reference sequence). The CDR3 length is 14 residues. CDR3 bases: TGTGCCTGGAGGCAGGGAAAGGGCAATCAGCCCCAGCATTTT. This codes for CAWRQGKGNQPQHF.

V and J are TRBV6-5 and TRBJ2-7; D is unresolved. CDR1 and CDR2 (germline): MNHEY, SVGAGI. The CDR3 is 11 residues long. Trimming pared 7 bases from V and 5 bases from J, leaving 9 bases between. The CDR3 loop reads CASTLGHEQYF. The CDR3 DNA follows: TGTGCCAGCACCCTCGGTCACGAGCAGTACTTC.

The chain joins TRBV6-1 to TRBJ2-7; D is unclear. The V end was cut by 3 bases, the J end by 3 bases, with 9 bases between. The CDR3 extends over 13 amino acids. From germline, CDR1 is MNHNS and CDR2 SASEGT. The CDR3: CASSEGLNYEQYF. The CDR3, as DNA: TGTGCCAGCAGTGAGGGGTTAAACTACGAGCAGTACTTC.

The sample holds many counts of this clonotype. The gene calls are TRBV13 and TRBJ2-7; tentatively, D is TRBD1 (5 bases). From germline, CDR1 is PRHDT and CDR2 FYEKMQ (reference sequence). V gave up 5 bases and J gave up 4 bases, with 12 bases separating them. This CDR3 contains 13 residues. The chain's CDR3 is CASSPGPGYEQYF. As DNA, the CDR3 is TGTGCCAGCAGCCCTGGGCCAGGGTACGAGCAGTACTTC.